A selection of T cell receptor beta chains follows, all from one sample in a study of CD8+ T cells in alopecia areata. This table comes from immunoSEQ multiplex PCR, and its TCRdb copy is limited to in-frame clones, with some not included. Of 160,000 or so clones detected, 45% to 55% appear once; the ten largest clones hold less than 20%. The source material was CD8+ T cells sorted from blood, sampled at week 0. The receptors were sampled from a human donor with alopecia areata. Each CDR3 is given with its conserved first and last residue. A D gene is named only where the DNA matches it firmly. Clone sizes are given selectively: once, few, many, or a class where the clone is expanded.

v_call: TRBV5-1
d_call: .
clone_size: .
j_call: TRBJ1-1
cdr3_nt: TGCGCCAGCAGCCCAAGGACCGACGCGTACACTGAAGCTTTCTTT
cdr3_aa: CASSPRTDAYTEAFF

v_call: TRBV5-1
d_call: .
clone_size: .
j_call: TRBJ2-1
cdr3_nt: TGCGCCAGCAGCTTGGGCACCGCTGGGGATGAGCAGTTCTTC
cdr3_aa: CASSLGTAGDEQFF

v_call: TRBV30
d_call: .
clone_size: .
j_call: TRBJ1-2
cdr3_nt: TGTGCCTGGAGTACTGGATATGGCTACACCTTC
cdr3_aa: CAWSTGYGYTF

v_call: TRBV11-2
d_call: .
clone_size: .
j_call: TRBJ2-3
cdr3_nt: TGTGCCAGCAGCACCCGCACAGATACGCAGTATTTT
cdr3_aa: CASSTRTDTQYF

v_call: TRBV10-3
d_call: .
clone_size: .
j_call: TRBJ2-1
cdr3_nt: TGTGCCATCAGTGAGTTGCTGAGGGGAGATGAGCAGTTCTTC
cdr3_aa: CAISELLRGDEQFF

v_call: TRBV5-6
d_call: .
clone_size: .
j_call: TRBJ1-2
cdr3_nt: TGTGCCAGCAGCCCGCTTGAGGCAGCTAACTATGGCTACACCTTC
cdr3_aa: CASSPLEAANYGYTF

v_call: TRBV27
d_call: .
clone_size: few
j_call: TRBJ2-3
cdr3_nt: TGTGCCAGCAGACTCGGACTAATGGGCACAGATACGCAGTATTTT
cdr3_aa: CASRLGLMGTDTQYF

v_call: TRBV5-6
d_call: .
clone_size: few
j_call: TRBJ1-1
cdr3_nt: TGTGCCAGCAGCCCCGGGGGGCGCCCTGAAGCTTTCTTT
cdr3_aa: CASSPGGRPEAFF

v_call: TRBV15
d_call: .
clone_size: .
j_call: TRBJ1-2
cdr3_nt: TGTGCCACCGCTTCAGGGGTGGTGAACTATGGCTACACCTTC
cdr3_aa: CATASGVVNYGYTF

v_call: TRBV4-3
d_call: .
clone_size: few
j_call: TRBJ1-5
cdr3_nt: TGCGCCAGCAGCCAAGATCTTGATCAGCCCCAGCATTTT
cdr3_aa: CASSQDLDQPQHF

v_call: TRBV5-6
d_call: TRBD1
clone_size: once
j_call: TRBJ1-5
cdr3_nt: TGTGCCAGCAGTACAGGGGATCAGCCCCAGCATTTT
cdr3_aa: CASSTGDQPQHF

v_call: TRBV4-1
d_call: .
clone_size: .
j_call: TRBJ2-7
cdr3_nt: TGCGCCAGCAGCCAAGGTCTAGCTTCCTACGAGCAGTACTTC
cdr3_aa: CASSQGLASYEQYF

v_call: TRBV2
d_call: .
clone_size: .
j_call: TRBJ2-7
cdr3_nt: TGTGCCAGCAGTGATAGGAACGAGCAGTACTTC
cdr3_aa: CASSDRNEQYF

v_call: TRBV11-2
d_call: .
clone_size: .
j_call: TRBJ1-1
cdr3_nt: TGTGCCAGCAGCTTTACTTGGACCCCGGAACGGAAAGCTTTCTTT
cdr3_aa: CASSFTWTPERKAFF

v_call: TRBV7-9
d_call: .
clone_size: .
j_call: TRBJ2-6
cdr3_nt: TGTGCCAGCAGCTTAAACTCTGGGGCCAACGTCCTGACTTTC
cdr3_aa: CASSLNSGANVLTF

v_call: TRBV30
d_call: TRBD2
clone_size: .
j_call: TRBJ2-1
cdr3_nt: TGTGCCTGGAGTGTACAGACTAGCGGGGGCAATGAGCAGTTCTTC
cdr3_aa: CAWSVQTSGGNEQFF

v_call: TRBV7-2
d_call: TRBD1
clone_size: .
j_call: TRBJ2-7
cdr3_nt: TGTGCCAGGGAGGACAGGGCAGGCTACGAGCAGTACTTC
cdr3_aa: CAREDRAGYEQYF

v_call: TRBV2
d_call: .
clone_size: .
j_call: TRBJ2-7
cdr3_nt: TGTGCCAGCAGTGATTTCGTCAGACTCTACGAGCAGTACTTC
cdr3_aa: CASSDFVRLYEQYF

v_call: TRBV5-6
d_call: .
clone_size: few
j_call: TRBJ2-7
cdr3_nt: TGTGCCAGCAGCTTTTTGGGTGACGAGCAGTACTTC
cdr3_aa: CASSFLGDEQYF

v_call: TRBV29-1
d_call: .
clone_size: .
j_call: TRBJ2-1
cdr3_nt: TGCAGCGTTTATGGTTACTTCAATGAGCAGTTCTTC
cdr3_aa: CSVYGYFNEQFF

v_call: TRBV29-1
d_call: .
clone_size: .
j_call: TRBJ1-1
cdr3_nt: TGCAGCGTTTCAGGGGATGCTTTCTTT
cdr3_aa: CSVSGDAFF

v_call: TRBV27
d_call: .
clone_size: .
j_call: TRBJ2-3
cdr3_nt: TGTGCCAGCAGCATTGCAGATACGCAGTATTTT
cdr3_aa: CASSIADTQYF

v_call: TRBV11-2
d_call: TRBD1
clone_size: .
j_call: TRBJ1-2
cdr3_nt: TGTGCCAGCAGCTCCGCGACAGGGTTAAATGGCTACACCTTC
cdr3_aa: CASSSATGLNGYTF

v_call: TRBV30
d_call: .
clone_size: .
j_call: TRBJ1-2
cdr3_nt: TGTGCCTGGAGTGAGGGCAGTAATGGCTACACCTTC
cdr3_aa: CAWSEGSNGYTF

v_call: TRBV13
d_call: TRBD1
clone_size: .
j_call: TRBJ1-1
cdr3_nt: TGTGCCAGCAGCCCTCGACAGGGTTCCACTGAAGCTTTCTTT
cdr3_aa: CASSPRQGSTEAFF

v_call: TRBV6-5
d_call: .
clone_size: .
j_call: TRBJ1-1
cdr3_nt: TGTGCCAGCAGTCCCGAATTGGGGCACACTGAAGCTTTCTTT
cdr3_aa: CASSPELGHTEAFF

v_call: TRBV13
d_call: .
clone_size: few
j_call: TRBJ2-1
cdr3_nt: TGTGCCAGCAGCAACGGACCGAATGAGCAGTTCTTC
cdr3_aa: CASSNGPNEQFF

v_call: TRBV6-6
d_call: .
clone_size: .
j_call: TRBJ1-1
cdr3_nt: TGTGCCAGCAGTCGGGAGTTCTCGGCTGGCACTGAAGCTTTCTTT
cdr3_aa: CASSREFSAGTEAFF

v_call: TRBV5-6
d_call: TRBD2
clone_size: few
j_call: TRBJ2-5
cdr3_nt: TGTGCCAGCAGCTCCGGACTAGAGTGGGAGACCCAGTACTTC
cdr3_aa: CASSSGLEWETQYF

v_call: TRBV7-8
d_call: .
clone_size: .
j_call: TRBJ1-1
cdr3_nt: TGTGCCAGCAGCTTAGACTTGAACACTGAAGCTTTCTTT
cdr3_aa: CASSLDLNTEAFF

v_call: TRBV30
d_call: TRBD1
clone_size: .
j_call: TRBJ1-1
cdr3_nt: TGTGCCTGGAGTACAGGGGGGAACACTGAAGCTTTCTTT
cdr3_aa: CAWSTGGNTEAFF

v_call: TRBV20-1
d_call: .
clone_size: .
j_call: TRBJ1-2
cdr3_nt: TGCAGTGCTAGAGGGGGGGATGGCTACACCTTC
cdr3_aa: CSARGGDGYTF

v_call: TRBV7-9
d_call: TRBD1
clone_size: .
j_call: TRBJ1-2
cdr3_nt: TGTGCCAGCAAAACCGACAGGGGTTATGGCTACACCTTC
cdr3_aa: CASKTDRGYGYTF

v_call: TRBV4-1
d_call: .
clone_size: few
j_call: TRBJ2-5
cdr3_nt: TGCGCCAGCAGCCAAGAGGGGGTTGGGGAAGAGACCCAGTACTTC
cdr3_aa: CASSQEGVGEETQYF

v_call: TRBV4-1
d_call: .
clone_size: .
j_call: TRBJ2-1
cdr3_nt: TGCGCCAGCAGCCCACTATATCAGAATGAGCAGTTCTTC
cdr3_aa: CASSPLYQNEQFF

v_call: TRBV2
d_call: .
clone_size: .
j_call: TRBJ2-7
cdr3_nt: TGTGCCAGCAGCGGCGCTAGGTACGAGCAGTACTTC
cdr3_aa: CASSGARYEQYF

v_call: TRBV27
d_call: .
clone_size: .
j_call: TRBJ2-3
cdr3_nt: TGTGCCAGCAGTTTTCGGGGAGATACGCAGTATTTT
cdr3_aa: CASSFRGDTQYF

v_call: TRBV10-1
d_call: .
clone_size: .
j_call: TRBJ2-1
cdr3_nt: TGCGCCAGCAGTTTGACCCCCAGGGCAGGGATATTCAATGAGCAGTTCTTC
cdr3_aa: CASSLTPRAGIFNEQFF

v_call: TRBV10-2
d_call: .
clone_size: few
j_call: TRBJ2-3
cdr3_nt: TGCGCCAGCAGGCGGACTGGAGATACGCAGTATTTT
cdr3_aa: CASRRTGDTQYF

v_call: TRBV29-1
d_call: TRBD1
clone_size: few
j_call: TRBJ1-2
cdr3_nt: TGCAGCGTTGAGAGGTGGACAGGGAGAGACTATGGCTACACCTTC
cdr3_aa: CSVERWTGRDYGYTF

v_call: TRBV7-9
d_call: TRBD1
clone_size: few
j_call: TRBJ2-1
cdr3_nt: TGTGCCAGCAGCAAAAACGGGGACAGCTACAATGAGCAGTTCTTC
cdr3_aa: CASSKNGDSYNEQFF

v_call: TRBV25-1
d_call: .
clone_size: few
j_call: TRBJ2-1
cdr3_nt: TGTGCCAGCGGTTACAATGAGCAGTTCTTC
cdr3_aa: CASGYNEQFF

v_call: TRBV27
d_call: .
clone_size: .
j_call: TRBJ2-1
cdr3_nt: TGTGCCAGCAGTTTGAGTAGGGGGGGCCTCAATGAGCAGTTCTTC
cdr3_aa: CASSLSRGGLNEQFF

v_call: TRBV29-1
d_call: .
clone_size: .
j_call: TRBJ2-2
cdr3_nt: TGCAGCGTTGATTCTTTGGGGGCCGGGGAGCTGTTTTTT
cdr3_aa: CSVDSLGAGELFF

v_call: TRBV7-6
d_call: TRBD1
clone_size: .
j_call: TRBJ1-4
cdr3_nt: TGTGCCAGCAGCTCCTCAGGGGGCGCGTTTGAAAAACTGTTTTTT
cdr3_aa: CASSSSGGAFEKLFF

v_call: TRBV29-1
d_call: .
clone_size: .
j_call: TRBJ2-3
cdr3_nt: TGCAGCGTTGAAGATTTCTCGGCCACAGATACGCAGTATTTT
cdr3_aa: CSVEDFSATDTQYF

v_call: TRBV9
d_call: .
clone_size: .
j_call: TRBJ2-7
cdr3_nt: TGTGCCAGCAGCGTGGCAGAAGGCTCCTACGAGCAGTACTTC
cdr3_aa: CASSVAEGSYEQYF

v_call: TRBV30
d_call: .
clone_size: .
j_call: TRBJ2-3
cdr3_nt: TGTGCCTGGAGCGTCACAGATACGCAGTATTTT
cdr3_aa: CAWSVTDTQYF

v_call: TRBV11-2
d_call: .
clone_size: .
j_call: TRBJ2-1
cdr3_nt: TGTGCCAGCAGCTTAGTACAGAGAAGCTCCTACAATGAGCAGTTCTTC
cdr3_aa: CASSLVQRSSYNEQFF

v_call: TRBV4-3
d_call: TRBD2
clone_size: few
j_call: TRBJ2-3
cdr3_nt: TGCGCCAGCAGCCAAGACCCAGCGGGGGGCACAGATACGCAGTATTTT
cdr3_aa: CASSQDPAGGTDTQYF

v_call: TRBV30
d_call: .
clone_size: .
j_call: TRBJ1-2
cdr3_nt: TGTGCCTGGAGTGTACAATCAGGGCTGGGCTACACCTTC
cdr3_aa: CAWSVQSGLGYTF

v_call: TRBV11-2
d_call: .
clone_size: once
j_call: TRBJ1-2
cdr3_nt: TGTGCCAGCAGCCCACCTGACCGGGACAAAAATAACTATGGCTACACCTTC
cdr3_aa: CASSPPDRDKNNYGYTF

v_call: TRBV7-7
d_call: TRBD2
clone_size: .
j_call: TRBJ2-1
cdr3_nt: TGTGCCAGCAGCCCCGGGACTAGCGGGGGTAAAGAGCAGTTCTTC
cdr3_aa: CASSPGTSGGKEQFF

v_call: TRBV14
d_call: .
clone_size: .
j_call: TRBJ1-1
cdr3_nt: TGTGCCAGCAGCCAATTTTATCGCACTGAAGCTTTCTTT
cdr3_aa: CASSQFYRTEAFF

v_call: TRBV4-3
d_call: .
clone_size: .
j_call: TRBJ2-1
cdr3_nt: TGCGCCAGCAGCCAAGATGGTAGCGGAGCTTACAATGAGCAGTTCTTC
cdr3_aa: CASSQDGSGAYNEQFF

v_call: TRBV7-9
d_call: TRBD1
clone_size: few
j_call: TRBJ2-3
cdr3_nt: TGTGCCAGCAGCTCGACAGGGATCACAGATACGCAGTATTTT
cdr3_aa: CASSSTGITDTQYF

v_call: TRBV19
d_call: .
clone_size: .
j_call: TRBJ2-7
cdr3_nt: TGTGCCAGTAGTATAACCCTACCCTCCGAGCAGTACTTC
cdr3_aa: CASSITLPSEQYF

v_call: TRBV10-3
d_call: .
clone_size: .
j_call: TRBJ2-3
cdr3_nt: TGTGCCATCCTCGGCGAGTCCACAGATACGCAGTATTTT
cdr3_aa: CAILGESTDTQYF

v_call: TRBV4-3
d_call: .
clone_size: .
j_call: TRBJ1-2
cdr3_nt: TGCGCCAGCAGCCAAGATTCCGTGACAACCTATGGCTACACCTTC
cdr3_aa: CASSQDSVTTYGYTF